This T cell receptor (beta chain) comes out of a study of CXCR3-negative and CXCR3-positive naive CD8 T cells. Study outcomes and limitations: For memory CD8+ cells diversity was much lower, but both naive subsets had comparably high diversity. With respect to TRBV-TRBJ usage, naive CXCR3-negative and CXCR3-positive cells were similar; memory differed. Cryopreserved PBMCs had partly decreased CXCR3 expression; fresh PBMCs were used in most assays. Naive cells positive for CXCR3 carried more hydrophobic TRB CDR3s than CXCR3-negative ones.

The CDR3 is 15 residues long. Per the germline V gene, CDR1 is LGHNA and CDR2 is YSLEER. Phenotypically, naive CD8+ T cells corresponded to CD45RO-CCR7+CD27+CD95-. cDNA libraries for TRB were generated by 5' RACE incorporating UMI labels. TCRdb reanalyzed the 5' RACE reads and collapses them to one entry per CDR3 protein, without DNA. The specimen's table records 150,000 to 180,000 distinct CDR3 sequences. Of note for this clonotype: Its antigen is currently unknown.

This chain joins TRBV4-3 and TRBJ1-2. Specimen: naive CXCR3+ CD8+ T cells from blood. Subset in this sample: CD45RO-CCR7+CD27+CD95- naive CD8+ T cells expressing CXCR3 (TNR3+). The clonotype was recovered from a human donor in good health. Some clones in this sample may be carry-over from other donors' samples. The CDR3 loop is CASSQEQRANYGYTF.